This TCR beta chain emerged from a study of memory CD4+ T cells and cytomegalovirus serostatus. In the original processing: After removing out-of-frame reads, around 2.2 million distinct TCRbeta sequences remained. Clones were read by immunoSEQ multiplex PCR, and TCRdb kept only the in-frame ones, dropping some. V and J calls and clone size are given by that table; D and trimming were obtained from the DNA. The sample shows 45,000 to 60,000 clones, 80% to 85% of them seen only once. Single viable CD3+CD4+CD8-CD45RO+ cells were sorted as the memory CD4+ T cells. V lost 7 bases and J lost 7, with 16 bases in between. CDR1 is MNHNY, CDR2 SVGAGI, per germline (reference sequence). The CDR3 loop spans 14 amino acids.

The receptor's source is an adult in good health and CMV-seropositive. Material: memory CD4+ T cells from blood. The chain is built from TRBV6-6 and TRBJ1-4, with D perhaps matching TRBD1 (5 bases). CDR3 nucleotide sequence: TGTGCCAGCAAAGACAGCGGTTGGGTTGAAAAACTGTTTTTT. It translates to CASKDSGWVEKLFF.